The TCR beta chain under discussion was sequenced for a study of T cells in Graves' hyperthyroidism and ophthalmopathy. Study-wide points: Ophthalmopathy, which appeared later, was predicted by the model a median 6.5 months before onset. Appearing also in blood were most of the thyroid clonotypes expanded above 0.001.

Comment on this clonotype: The antigen is not known.

Germline V gives CDR1 LNHNV, CDR2 YYDKDF (reference sequence). Between the trimmed V and J ends, which lost 4 bases and 2 bases, there was a span of 14 bases. This CDR3 has 15 amino acids. Ophthalmopathy patients all had a Clinical Activity Score of at least 3, a NOSPECS grade of at least 4 and disease under 3 months old. Source material for PBMCs was more than 7.5 ml fresh peripheral blood. RNA transcripts provided the source from which TCR beta CDR3 regions were amplified. During a first-round RT-PCR of the TCR CDR3, the HTBI primer set was used. TCRdb analysed the multiplex PCR reads with MiXCR anew, one entry per CDR3 protein. Of about half a million distinct CDR3 sequences listed, roughly a quarter were seen once; the top ten hold around 10%.

This receptor was obtained from a woman under 40 with Graves' ophthalmopathy. Sequenced input: blood. The chain has TRBV15 and TRBJ2-5, with TRBD2 as a possible D gene (7 bases). The CDR3 sequence is CATSIGGGDQETQYF. CDR3 in DNA: TGTGCCACCAGCATAGGAGGGGGGGATCAAGAGACCCAGTACTTC.